What follows are 28 T cell receptor beta chains derived from one specimen sequenced in a study of blood T cell repertoires in COVID-19. TCRdb keeps only in-frame clones here, not all; method: immunoSEQ multiplex PCR. Of roughly 380,000 clones in the sample, 85% to 90% are singletons; the top ten hold 0.85% to 1.3%. The specimen sequenced was PBMCs or T cells enriched from blood (not recorded which). All receptors derive from a woman aged 25 to 39 who had been exposed to COVID-19.

This chain connects TRBV2 to TRBJ1-5; D uncertain. CDR3 length equals 14 residues. Germline CDR1 and CDR2: SNHLY and FYNNEI. V lost 6 bases to trimming and J lost 6 bases, with 15 bases between them. This chain's CDR3 is CASSGGGQAQPQHF. CDR3 in DNA: TGTGCCAGCAGCGGAGGAGGTCAGGCTCAGCCCCAGCATTTT. Supplemented by reference TRBV2 and TRBJ1-5, the full variable domain reads EPEVTQTPSHQVTQMGQEVILRCVPISNHLYFYWYRQILGQKVEFLVSFYNNEISEKSEIFDDQFSVERPDGSNFTLKIRSTKLEDSAMYFCASSGGGQAQPQHFGDGTRLSIL.

The rearrangement joins TRBV5-4 to TRBJ1-2; 7 bases are a match to TRBD1. V lost 4 bases and J lost 4; bases outside the gene matches: 7. The CDR3 loop spans 14 amino acids. In germline, CDR1 is SGHNT, CDR2 YYREEE (reference sequence). The CDR3 coding sequence is TGTGCCAGCAGCCCGACAGGGCTCGGCTATGGCTACACCTTC. This codes for CASSPTGLGYGYTF.

This clone was seen only once. The gene calls are TRBV11-3 and TRBJ2-1; 11 bases are shared with TRBD2. The CDR3 is made up of 18 amino acids. CDR1 and CDR2 (germline): SGHNT, YENEEA. V dropped 5 bases and J dropped 0; count of bases not matched to a gene: 9. The CDR3 nucleotides are TGTGCCAGCAGCCCACATCCGGGACTAGCGGTCTCCTACAATGAGCAGTTCTTC. Amino acids: CASSPHPGLAVSYNEQFF.

This clone was seen a handful of times. CDR3 region: CASSPAPGLADTQYF. CDR3 nucleotide sequence: TGTGCCAGCTCCCCAGCCCCAGGTTTGGCAGATACGCAGTATTTT. V is TRBV6-4 and J is TRBJ2-3; D uncertain. The CDR3 is 15 amino acids. In germline, CDR1 is MRHNA, CDR2 SNTAGT. V was shortened by 8 bases and J by 4 bases, with 19 bases between the two germline ends.

The chain couples TRBV5-6 to TRBJ2-7; 10 nucleotides align to TRBD1. The V gene end was trimmed by 3 bases and the J gene end by 4 bases; junction bases not matched to a gene: 4. The CDR3 contains 14 residues. The germline gives CDR1 SGHDT, CDR2 YYEEEE. The CDR3 sequence is CASSWGQGLYEQYF. DNA for the CDR3: TGTGCCAGCAGCTGGGGACAGGGGCTATACGAGCAGTACTTC.

This clone appeared a single time. The chain has TRBV12-3 or TRBV12-4 and TRBJ2-3, with D perhaps TRBD1 (6 bases). Trimming took 6 bases from V and 5 from J, leaving 9 bases between them. The CDR3 has 12 amino acids. The CDR3 protein is CASSLQGDTQYF. CDR3 DNA: TGTGCCAGCAGCCTACAGGGAGATACGCAGTATTTT.

This clone was picked up a small number of times. The gene calls are TRBV9 and TRBJ2-7; 16 nucleotides line up with TRBD2. The length of the CDR3 is 18 residues. Germline values: CDR1 SGDLS, CDR2 YYNGEE. J lost 6 bases, V lost 0 bases, and 9 bases had no gene match. Here the CDR3 reads CASSVAAGTSGRAVEQYF. The CDR3 nucleotides are TGTGCCAGCAGCGTAGCCGCCGGGACTAGCGGGAGGGCCGTCGAGCAGTACTTC.

This chain links TRBV9 with TRBJ2-5; tentative D call: TRBD2 (5 bases). The V end was cut by 3 bases, the J end by 1 base, with 13 bases between. The CDR3 runs 15 residues. Germline V gene lookup returns CDR1 SGDLS and CDR2 YYNGEE. Written as DNA, the CDR3 is TGTGCCAGCAGCGACCCCCCCCGGGGCCAAGAGACCCAGTACTTC. This gives the protein CASSDPPRGQETQYF.

The chain uses TRBV27 and TRBJ2-7; 7 bases fit TRBD2. V shed 2 bases and J 4 bases; nucleotides not matched to a gene: 5. CDR3 length: 14 amino acids. In germline, CDR1 is MNHEY, CDR2 SMNVEV (reference sequence). The CDR3 bases are TGTGCCAGCAGTTTAACTAGCGACCTTTACGAGCAGTACTTC. Residues: CASSLTSDLYEQYF.

This clone appeared a few times. This chain joins TRBV7-6 and TRBJ2-5; D perhaps matches TRBD1 (7 bases). Trimming removed 5 bases at V and 5 bases at J, with 12 bases between. The CDR3 runs to 13 residues. Germline assignment: CDR1 SGHVS and CDR2 FNYEAQ. CDR3 nucleotide sequence: TGTGCCAGCAGCCCGCAGGGGGGTGAGACCCAGTACTTC. Its translation: CASSPQGGETQYF.

This sequence joins TRBV19 and TRBJ2-7; maybe TRBD1 (6 bases). Germline V gives CDR1 LNHDA, CDR2 SQIVND (reference sequence). This CDR3 comprises 15 residues. V lost 5 bases and J lost 2, with 16 bases in between. CDR3 residues: CASSRAQGKAYEQYF. The CDR3 coding sequence is TGTGCCAGTAGTCGGGCCCAGGGGAAAGCCTACGAGCAGTACTTC.

The chain links TRBV6-1 to TRBJ2-7, with D hard to call. The CDR3 is 13 amino acids. The V end was cut by 2 bases, the J end by 0 bases, with 5 bases between. The germline V gene encodes CDR1 MNHNS and CDR2 SASEGT. The CDR3 sequence: CASSEFFSYEQYF. The CDR3, as DNA: TGTGCCAGCAGTGAATTCTTCTCCTACGAGCAGTACTTC.

The chain uses TRBV18 and TRBJ1-5, with D possibly TRBD1 on 5 matching bases. The CDR3 extends over 16 amino acids. V lost 2 bases, J lost 2 bases, and 13 bases lay in between. Per germline, CDR1 KGHSH and CDR2 LQKENI. The CDR3 loop reads CASSPVGGVGNQPQHF. The CDR3 bases are TGTGCCAGCTCACCAGTCGGGGGAGTGGGCAATCAGCCCCAGCATTTT.

The J gene is TRBJ1-4, the V gene TRBV2; TRBD1 aligns across 7 bases. This CDR3 has 16 amino acids. Per germline, CDR1 SNHLY and CDR2 FYNNEI. V dropped 5 bases and J dropped 0; count of bases not matched to a gene: 6. The CDR3 DNA reads as TGTGCCAGCAGTCCTACAGGGGTTGCAACTAATGAAAAACTGTTTTTT. It yields the protein CASSPTGVATNEKLFF.

This chain links TRBV27 with TRBJ2-7; TRBD2 is a possible D gene (6 bases). V shed 2 bases and J shed 0 bases, with 8 bases lying between them. Germline values: CDR1 MNHEY, CDR2 SMNVEV (reference sequence). This CDR3 region has 14 residues. CDR3 protein: CASSLETSSYEQYF. CDR3 bases: TGTGCCAGCAGTTTAGAGACTAGCTCCTACGAGCAGTACTTC.

J is TRBJ2-3 and V is TRBV30; 7 bases agree with TRBD2. After removal of 1 base from V and 2 bases from J, the junction contained 6 bases not matched to a gene. Germline V gives CDR1 GTSNPN, CDR2 SVGIG (reference sequence). CDR3 length equals 15 residues. The CDR3 sequence is CAWSDAGTNTDTQYF. In DNA, the CDR3 is TGTGCCTGGAGTGACGCGGGGACTAACACAGATACGCAGTATTTT. The full variable domain, its missing parts supplied by reference TRBV30 and TRBJ2-3, is SQTIHQWPATLVQPVGSPLSLECTVEGTSNPNLYWYRQAAGRGLQLLFYSVGIGQISSEVPQNLSASRPQDRQFILSSKKLLLSDSGFYLCAWSDAGTNTDTQYFGPGTRLTVL.

The gene calls are TRBV19 and TRBJ1-5; tentatively, D is TRBD1 (6 bases). The germline gives CDR1 LNHDA, CDR2 SQIVND (reference sequence). V lost 5 bases and J 4 bases, leaving 15 bases between the germline ends. This CDR3 spans 15 amino acids. The CDR3 bases are TGTGCCAGTAGTTCCCAGGCAGGGGAAAATCAGCCCCAGCATTTT. Its translation: CASSSQAGENQPQHF.

The genes are TRBV6-1 and TRBJ1-6, with D tentatively TRBD1 (6 bases). In germline, CDR1 is MNHNS, CDR2 SASEGT. CDR3 length: 15 amino acids. V was clipped by 3 bases and J by 5 bases, with 11 bases between them. CDR3 region: CASSDRGGDNSPLHF. The CDR3 nucleotides are TGTGCCAGCAGTGACAGGGGTGGGGATAATTCACCCCTCCACTTT.

This sequence joins TRBV28 and TRBJ1-2; unclear D gene. This CDR3 has 12 residues. V was shortened by 5 bases and J by 4 bases, with 8 bases between the two germline ends. Germline V lookup: CDR1 MDHEN, CDR2 SYDVKM. As DNA, the CDR3 is TGTGCCAGCAGTCTGGCCCTCTATGGCTACACCTTC. This translates into CASSLALYGYTF.

The gene calls are TRBV19 and TRBJ1-3; D is undetermined. This CDR3 contains 15 residues. The germline CDR1 and CDR2 sequences are LNHDA and SQIVND (reference sequence). With 5 bases removed from V and 8 bases from J, the gap between germline ends came to 19 bases. CDR3 in DNA: TGTGCCAGTAGTTATGGAGTCCCAGCCGGCCACACCATATATTTT. As protein: CASSYGVPAGHTIYF.

J is TRBJ1-5 and V is TRBV28, with 8 bases matching TRBD1. The germline CDR1 and CDR2 sequences are MDHEN and SYDVKM. V gave up 2 bases and J gave up 2 bases; unmatched junction bases: 2. The CDR3 runs to 15 residues. The DNA for the CDR3 is TGTGCCAGCAGTTTACAGGGGGCTCGCAATCAGCCCCAGCATTTT. The encoded protein is CASSLQGARNQPQHF.

The chain combines TRBV28 with TRBJ2-2; a weak D match, TRBD2 (5 bases). Deletions cut 6 bases from V and 0 bases from J, with 14 bases between. The CDR3 covers 16 residues. Germline CDR1 reads MDHEN; CDR2 reads SYDVKM. The CDR3 sequence is CASSQGLAPNTGELFF. DNA for the CDR3: TGTGCCAGCAGCCAAGGGCTAGCCCCGAACACCGGGGAGCTGTTTTTT.

V usage is TRBV3-1 (or the pseudogene TRBV3-2) and J usage is TRBJ1-2; the D gene is possibly TRBD1 (6 bases). CDR1 is LGHDT, CDR2 YNNKEL, per germline (reference sequence). Trimming took 1 base from V and 8 from J, leaving 11 bases between them. The CDR3 is 13 residues long. The CDR3 DNA is TGTGCCAGCAGCCAAGGGCGCAGGGGCGGCTACACCTTC. Amino acids: CASSQGRRGGYTF.

This chain uses TRBV20-1 with TRBJ1-2, with a weak D call TRBD1 (5 bases). The V and J ends lost 3 bases and 7 bases respectively, with 9 bases between them. Germline-derived CDR1 and CDR2 are DFQATT and SNEGSKA (reference sequence). The CDR3 length is 11 residues. In nucleotides, the CDR3 is TGCAGTGCTAGCCGGGGGGGTGGCTACACCTTC. Its translation: CSASRGGGYTF.

V usage is TRBV28 and J usage is TRBJ2-2, with D perhaps TRBD1 (6 bases). V dropped 4 bases and J dropped 7 bases, with 22 bases sitting between them. This CDR3 is built from 17 residues. Germline V gives CDR1 MDHEN, CDR2 SYDVKM. CDR3 coding DNA: TGTGCCAGCAGTTCCCCTGCTGGGCCACAGGGCCACGGGGAGCTGTTTTTT. Amino acids: CASSSPAGPQGHGELFF.

This chain joins TRBV30 and TRBJ2-1; 10 bases are shared with TRBD2. Germline CDR1 reads GTSNPN; CDR2 reads SVGIG (reference sequence). J lost 7 bases, V lost 5 bases, and 8 bases had no gene match. This CDR3 comprises 14 residues. The DNA of the CDR3 is TGTGCCTGGCGGGCTAGCGGGAGTCATAATGAGCAGTTCTTC. Its protein product is CAWRASGSHNEQFF.

This clone was detected a few times. This chain uses TRBV24-1 with TRBJ2-7, with TRBD2 identical over 9 bases. Looked up from germline, CDR1 is KGHDR and CDR2 is SFDVKD. Trimming at V came to 3 bases and at J to 7 bases, leaving 9 bases not matched to a gene. CDR3 length: 15 residues. For the CDR3, the DNA is TGTGCCACCAGTGATGCGGGGGGGCCTACTTCGGAGCAGTACTTC. It codes for CATSDAGGPTSEQYF.

The V and J genes are TRBV9 and TRBJ1-4, with 10 bases aligning to TRBD1. The CDR3 sequence is 17 residues long. From germline, CDR1 is SGDLS and CDR2 YYNGEE. Unmatched junction bases numbered 17, after V lost 3 bases and J lost 12 bases. The CDR3 nucleotides read TGTGCCAGCAGCGAGACAGGGGGCGGTTTTCGCCGTGAGGAACTGTTTTTT. This encodes CASSETGGGFRREELFF.